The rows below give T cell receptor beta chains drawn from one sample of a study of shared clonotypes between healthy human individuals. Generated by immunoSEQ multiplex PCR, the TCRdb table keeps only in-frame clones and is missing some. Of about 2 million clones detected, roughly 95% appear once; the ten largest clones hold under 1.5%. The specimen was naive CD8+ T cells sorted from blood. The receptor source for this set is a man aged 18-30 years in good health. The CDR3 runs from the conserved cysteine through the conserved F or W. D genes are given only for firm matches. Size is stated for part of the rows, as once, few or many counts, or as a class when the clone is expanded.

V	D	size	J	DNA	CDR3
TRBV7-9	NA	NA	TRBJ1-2	TGTGCCAGCAGCCCCTCGGGGGGAACTTATGGCTACACCTTC	CASSPSGGTYGYTF
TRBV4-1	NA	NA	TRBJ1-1	TGCGCCAGCAGCCAAGATACTTGGACGGACACTGAAGCTTTCTTT	CASSQDTWTDTEAFF
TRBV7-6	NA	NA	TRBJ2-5	TGTGCCAGCAGCTTAGAAGGGGGTCCGAAGGGGACCCAGTACTTC	CASSLEGGPKGTQYF
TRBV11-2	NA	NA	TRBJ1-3	TGTGCCAGCAGCTTAGAAGGGTACAGAAACACCATATATTTT	CASSLEGYRNTIYF
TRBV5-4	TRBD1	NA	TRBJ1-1	TGTGCCAGCAGCAGGACAGGGGAGAACACTGAAGCTTTCTTT	CASSRTGENTEAFF
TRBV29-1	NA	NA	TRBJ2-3	TGCAGCGTTGTCTTGATGGGACTGGGCAATACGCAGTATTTT	CSVVLMGLGNTQYF
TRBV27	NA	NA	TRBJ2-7	TGTGCCAGCAGTCCGCTAGGGGCCGAGCAGTACTTC	CASSPLGAEQYF
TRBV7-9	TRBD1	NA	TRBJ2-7	TGTGCCAGCAGCTCAACGACAGGGTACAACGAGCAGTACTTC	CASSSTTGYNEQYF
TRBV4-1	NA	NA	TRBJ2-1	TGCGCCAGCAGCACATCAGGGGGGGCCTACAATGAGCAGTTCTTC	CASSTSGGAYNEQFF
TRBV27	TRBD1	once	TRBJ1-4	TGTGCCAGCAGTCCAGCCCCCGGGACAGGGAATAATGAAAAACTGTTTTTT	CASSPAPGTGNNEKLFF
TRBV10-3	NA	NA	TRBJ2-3	TGTGCCATCAGTGAAAGACTTTTAGATACGCAGTATTTT	CAISERLLDTQYF
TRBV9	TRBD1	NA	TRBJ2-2	TGTGCCAGCAGCCTCCTGGGGGGCAGGGGGCCAACCGGGGAGCTGTTTTTT	CASSLLGGRGPTGELFF
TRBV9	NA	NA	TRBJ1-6	TGTGCCAGCAGCCAGGGAGGAGATTCACCCCTCCACTTT	CASSQGGDSPLHF
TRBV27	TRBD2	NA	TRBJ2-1	TGTGCCAGCAGTTTAACGTGGGGGGGCAATGAGCAGTTCTTC	CASSLTWGGNEQFF
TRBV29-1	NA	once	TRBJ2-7	TGCAGCGTTCAAGGACCCCTCCTCTACGAGCAGTACTTC	CSVQGPLLYEQYF
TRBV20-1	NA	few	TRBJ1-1	TGCAGTGCTAGTGAGGGCACTGAAGCTTTCTTT	CSASEGTEAFF
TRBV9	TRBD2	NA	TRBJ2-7	TGTGCCAGCAGCGGACTAGCGGGGGGACCGGGATTGGGCGAGCAGTACTTC	CASSGLAGGPGLGEQYF